This TCR beta chain was captured by sequencing in a study of immune characterization of retroperitoneal liposarcoma. The V gene's germline CDR1 is MGHDK and CDR2 SYGVNS. The CDR3 is made up of 11 amino acids. Between the trimmed V and J ends, which lost 1 base and 6 bases, there was a span of 2 bases. In this sample, this clonotype turned up many times. One entry per CDR3 protein results from TCRdb running MiXCR on the PCR reads. This sample has 9,500 to 12,000 distinct CDR3 sequences, with 25% to 30% found just once. J is TRBJ2-3 and V is TRBV25-1, with unresolved D. The sample comprised tumor tissue. This TCR was recovered from a female donor with retroperitoneal liposarcoma. In DNA, the CDR3 is TGTGCCAGCAGTGAATGGGATACGCAGTATTTT. This gives the protein CASSEWDTQYF.